Each of the 9 T cell receptor beta chains below was sequenced from the same sample in a study of spatial heterogeneity in lung cancer. TCRdb called the 5' RACE reads again in MiXCR, with one record for every CDR3 protein. This repertoire shows 95,000 to 130,000 distinct CDR3 sequences, 9.5% to 15% found once; its top ten account for roughly 15%. Time point: blood at routine non-recurrence follow-up after resection. Unsorted samples of tumor, nontumor lung or frozen PBMC had their whole RNA sequenced. Specimen: PBMCs, collected at follow-up. The receptor set was obtained from a male donor with early-stage non-small cell lung cancer.

The V gene is TRBV10-3, the J gene TRBJ1-5; D gene unclear. Germline V gene sequence: CDR1 ENHRY, CDR2 SYGVKD. Trimming cost V 3 bases and J 6 bases, with 9 bases left between them. This CDR3 has 13 amino acids. Written as DNA, the CDR3 is TGTGCCATCAGTGAAAGTCAGTTTCAGCCCCAGCATTTT. Protein: CAISESQFQPQHF.

This clonotype was observed a few times. The chain combines TRBV12-3 or TRBV12-4 with TRBJ1-1; TRBD1 matches at 8 bases. The CDR3 contains 13 residues. Germline trimming cut 7 bases from V and 1 base from J; bases unmatched to any gene: 2. CDR3 nucleotide sequence: TGTGCCAGCATTGGACAGGGGAACACTGAAGCTTTCTTT. Its protein is CASIGQGNTEAFF.

This clonotype was counted a few times. The chain couples TRBV9 to TRBJ2-3; D is unresolved. Germline CDR1 reads SGDLS; CDR2 reads YYNGEE. CDR3 length: 12 amino acids. Deletions cut 2 bases from V and 6 bases from J, with 7 bases between. The CDR3 loop is CASSVVRDTQYF. In DNA form, the CDR3 reads TGTGCCAGCAGCGTTGTGAGGGATACGCAGTATTTT. Full variable domain (rest looked up from reference TRBV9 and TRBJ2-3): DSGVTQTPKHLITATGQRVTLRCSPRSGDLSVYWYQQSLDQGLQFLIQYYNGEERAKGNILERFSAQQFPDLHSELNLSSLELGDSALYFCASSVVRDTQYFGPGTRLTVL.

This clonotype was recorded a few times. J is TRBJ2-7 and V is TRBV28; 8 nucleotides agree with TRBD1. Germline CDR1 and CDR2: MDHEN and SYDVKM. The trim removed 1 base at V and 5 bases at J, leaving 7 bases unmatched. The CDR3 loop spans 15 amino acids. CDR3 nucleotide sequence: TGTGCCAGCAGTTTATTTGGCAGGGGGCAGAACGAGCAGTACTTC. Protein sequence: CASSLFGRGQNEQYF. The variable domain in full, completed from reference TRBV28 and TRBJ2-7, reads DVKVTQSSRYLVKRTGEKVFLECVQDMDHENMFWYRQDPGLGLRLIYFSYDVKMKEKGDIPEGYSVSREKKERFSLILESASTNQTSMYLCASSLFGRGQNEQYFGPGTRLTVT.

This clonotype was seen more than once but under ten times. This rearrangement joins TRBV20-1 to TRBJ2-1, with TRBD1 as a possible D gene (5 bases). CDR3 length equals 14 residues. Looked up from germline, CDR1 is DFQATT and CDR2 is SNEGSKA (reference sequence). Trimming removed 0 bases from V and 1 base from J, with 7 bases in between. CDR3 bases: TGCAGTGCTAGAGACCAGGGTTCCTACAATGAGCAGTTCTTC. Protein product: CSARDQGSYNEQFF.

This clonotype was picked up a small number of times. The chain has TRBV7-2 and TRBJ1-5; D remains ambiguous. This CDR3 spans 14 amino acids. V lost 5 bases to trimming and J lost 1 base, with 9 bases between them. Germline CDR1 is SGHTA and CDR2 is FQGNSA. The CDR3 sequence is CASSQVRSNQPQHF. The DNA for the CDR3 is TGTGCCAGCAGCCAGGTCCGGAGCAATCAGCCCCAGCATTTT.

The chain recombines TRBV20-1 with TRBJ1-2; D gene uncertain. The ends were cut back, 4 bases at V and 6 bases at J, with 15 bases in the middle. CDR1 DFQATT and CDR2 SNEGSKA come from the germline V gene (reference sequence). The CDR3 has 13 residues. The CDR3: CSANLRVGHGYTF. CDR3 sequence (DNA): TGCAGTGCTAACCTAAGGGTTGGTCATGGCTACACCTTC.

Only a few counts were recorded for this clonotype. The rearrangement uses TRBV15 and TRBJ2-4; perhaps D is TRBD1 or TRBD2 (5 bases each). The CDR3 is 16 amino acids. Germline CDR1 and CDR2: LNHNV and YYDKDF (reference sequence). V was cut by 1 base and J by 5 bases, with 15 bases left in between. The CDR3: CATSRGPVRGENIQYF. The CDR3 DNA sequence: TGTGCCACCAGCAGAGGCCCGGTGAGGGGCGAAAACATTCAGTACTTC.

There are a few counts of this clonotype. The rearrangement uses TRBV5-1 and TRBJ2-7, with 10 bases identical to TRBD1. V was clipped by 5 bases and J by 1 base; unmatched bases: 6. The CDR3 contains 15 residues. The germline V gene has CDR1 SGHRS and CDR2 YFSETQ. CDR3 amino acids: CASRDDRGLSYEQYF. CDR3 nucleotide sequence: TGCGCCAGCAGGGACGACAGGGGGCTTTCCTACGAGCAGTACTTC.